The 4 T cell receptor beta chains in this list originate from one sample, sequenced in a study of cytomegalovirus exposure and HLA in healthy donors. 60 Vbeta and 13 Jbeta primers were used in PCR. Produced via immunoSEQ multiplex PCR; TCRdb's table is partial and in-frame only. This sample has roughly 81,000 clones, with more than 60% found just once. The sequencing sample was made of PBMCs. The receptors come from a boy under 18 in good health and CMV-seronegative.

This chain connects TRBV29-1 to TRBJ2-5; TRBD2 might be the D (5 bases). Germline V CDR1 and CDR2: SQVTM, ANQGSEA. The V end was cut by 6 bases, the J end by 5 bases, with 10 bases between. This CDR3 is 11 amino acids long. The CDR3 nucleotides are TGCAGCGTGAGGGATGTGGAGACCCAGTACTTC. Protein product: CSVRDVETQYF.

V and J are TRBV6-5 and TRBJ2-1; D is ambiguous. This CDR3 is built from 12 residues. Trimming shortened V by 2 bases and J by 7 bases, and 6 bases separated the two germline ends. The germline V gene encodes CDR1 MNHEY and CDR2 SVGAGI. In nucleotides, the CDR3 is TGTGCCAGCAGTTACGATCGGAATGAGCAGTTCTTC. Residues: CASSYDRNEQFF.

A few counts support this clone. The chain links TRBV25-1 to TRBJ2-3; D possibly corresponds to TRBD1 (6 bases). The CDR3 extends over 16 amino acids. CDR1 and CDR2 (germline): MGHDK, SYGVNS. Trimming cost V 6 bases and J 4 bases, with 20 bases left between them. The DNA for the CDR3 is TGTGCCAGCAGGTCGACCGGGACATTAATTGCAGATACGCAGTATTTT. Translated: CASRSTGTLIADTQYF.

The V and J genes are TRBV5-1 and TRBJ2-1; 14 bases match TRBD2. Germline V CDR1 and CDR2: SGHRS, YFSETQ. The CDR3 runs 18 residues. V dropped 4 bases and J dropped 4; count of bases not matched to a gene: 10. The CDR3 region is CASSLGTSGGKTYNEQFF. The CDR3 DNA reads as TGCGCCAGCAGCCTTGGGACTAGCGGGGGCAAGACGTACAATGAGCAGTTCTTC.